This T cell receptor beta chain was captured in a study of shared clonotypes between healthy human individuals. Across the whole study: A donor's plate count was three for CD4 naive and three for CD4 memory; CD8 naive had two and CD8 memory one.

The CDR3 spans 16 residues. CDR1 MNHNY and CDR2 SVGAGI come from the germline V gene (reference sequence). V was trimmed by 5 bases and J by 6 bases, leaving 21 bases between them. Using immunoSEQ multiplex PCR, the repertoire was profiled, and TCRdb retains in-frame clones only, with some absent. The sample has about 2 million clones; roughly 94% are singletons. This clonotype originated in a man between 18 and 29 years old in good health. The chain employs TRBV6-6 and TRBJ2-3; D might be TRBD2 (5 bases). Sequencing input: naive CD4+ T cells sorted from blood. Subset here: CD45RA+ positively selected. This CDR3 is CASSHGGDPPGDTQYF. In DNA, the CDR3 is TGTGCCAGCAGTCACGGAGGAGACCCACCTGGGGATACGCAGTATTTT.